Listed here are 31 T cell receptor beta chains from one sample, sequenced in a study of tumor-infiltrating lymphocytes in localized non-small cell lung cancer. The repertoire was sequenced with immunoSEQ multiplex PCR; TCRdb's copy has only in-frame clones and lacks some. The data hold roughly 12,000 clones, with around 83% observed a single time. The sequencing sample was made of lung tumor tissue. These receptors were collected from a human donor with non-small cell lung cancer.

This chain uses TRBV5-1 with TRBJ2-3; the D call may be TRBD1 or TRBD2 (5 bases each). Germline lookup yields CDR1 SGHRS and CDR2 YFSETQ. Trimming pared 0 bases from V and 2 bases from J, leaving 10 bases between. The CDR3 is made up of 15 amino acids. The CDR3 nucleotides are TGCGCCAGCAGCTTGGGTTGGGGGAACACAGATACGCAGTATTTT. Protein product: CASSLGWGNTDTQYF.

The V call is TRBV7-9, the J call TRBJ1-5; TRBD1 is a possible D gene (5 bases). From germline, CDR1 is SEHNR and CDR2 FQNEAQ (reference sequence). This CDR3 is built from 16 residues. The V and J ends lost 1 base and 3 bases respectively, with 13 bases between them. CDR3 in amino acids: CASSLGQGGLNQPQHF. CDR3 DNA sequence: TGTGCCAGCAGCTTAGGTCAGGGCGGCCTCAATCAGCCCCAGCATTTT.

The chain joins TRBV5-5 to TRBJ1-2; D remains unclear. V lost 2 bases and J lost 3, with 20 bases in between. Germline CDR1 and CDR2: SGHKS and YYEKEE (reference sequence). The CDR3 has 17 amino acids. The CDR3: CASSFTLGGPPYYGYTF. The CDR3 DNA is TGTGCCAGCAGCTTCACACTGGGCGGCCCCCCTTACTATGGCTACACCTTC.

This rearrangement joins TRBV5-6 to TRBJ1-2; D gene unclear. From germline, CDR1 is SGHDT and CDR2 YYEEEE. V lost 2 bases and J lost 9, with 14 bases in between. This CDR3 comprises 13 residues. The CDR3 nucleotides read TGTGCCAGCAGCTTCACAAGGGTTCAGAGCTACACCTTC. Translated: CASSFTRVQSYTF.

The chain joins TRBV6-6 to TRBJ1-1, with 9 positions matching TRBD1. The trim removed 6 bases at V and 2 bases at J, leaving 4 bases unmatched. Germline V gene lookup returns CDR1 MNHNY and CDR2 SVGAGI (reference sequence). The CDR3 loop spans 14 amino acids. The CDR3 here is CASRPQGANTEAFF. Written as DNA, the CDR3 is TGTGCCAGCAGGCCACAGGGGGCTAACACTGAAGCTTTCTTT.

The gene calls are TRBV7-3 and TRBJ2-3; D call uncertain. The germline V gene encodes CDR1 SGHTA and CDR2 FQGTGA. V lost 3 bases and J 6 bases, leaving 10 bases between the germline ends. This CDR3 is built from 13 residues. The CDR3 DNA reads TGTGCCAGCAGCTTCGCTCACGGCGATACGCAGTATTTT. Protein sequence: CASSFAHGDTQYF.

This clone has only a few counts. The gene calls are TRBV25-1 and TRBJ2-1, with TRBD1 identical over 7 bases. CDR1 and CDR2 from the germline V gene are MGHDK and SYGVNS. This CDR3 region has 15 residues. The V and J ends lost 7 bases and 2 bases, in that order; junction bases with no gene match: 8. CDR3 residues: CASKNRDSPYNEQFF. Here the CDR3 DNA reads TGTGCCAGCAAGAACCGGGACAGCCCCTACAATGAGCAGTTCTTC. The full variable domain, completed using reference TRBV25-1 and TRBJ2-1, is EADIYQTPRYLVIGTGKKITLECSQTMGHDKMYWYQQDPGMELHLIHYSYGVNSTEKGDLSSESTVSRIRTEHFPLTLESARPSHTSQYLCASKNRDSPYNEQFFGPGTRLTVL.

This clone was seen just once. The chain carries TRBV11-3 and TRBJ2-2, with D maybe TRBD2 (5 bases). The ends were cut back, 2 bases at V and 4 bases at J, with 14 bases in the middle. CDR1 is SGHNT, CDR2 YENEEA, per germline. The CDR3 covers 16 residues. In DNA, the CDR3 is TGTGCCAGCAGCTTAAATATAGGAGGCCCCACCGGGGAGCTGTTTTTT. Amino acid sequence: CASSLNIGGPTGELFF.

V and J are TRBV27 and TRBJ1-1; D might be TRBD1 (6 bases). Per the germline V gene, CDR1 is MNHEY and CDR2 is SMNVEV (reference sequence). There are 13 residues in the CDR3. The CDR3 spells CASSGAPNTEAFF. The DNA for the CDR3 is TGTGCAAGCTCAGGGGCGCCGAACACTGAAGCTTTCTTT.

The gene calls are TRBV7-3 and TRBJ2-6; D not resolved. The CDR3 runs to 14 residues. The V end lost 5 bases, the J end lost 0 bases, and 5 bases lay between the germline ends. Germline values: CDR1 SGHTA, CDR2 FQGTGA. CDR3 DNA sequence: TGTGCCAGCAGCCAGAGCTCTGGGGCCAACGTCCTGACTTTC. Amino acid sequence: CASSQSSGANVLTF.

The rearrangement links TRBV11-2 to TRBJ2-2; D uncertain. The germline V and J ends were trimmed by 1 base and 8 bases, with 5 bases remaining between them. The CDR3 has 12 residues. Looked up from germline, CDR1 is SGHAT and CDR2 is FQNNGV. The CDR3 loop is CASSLVKGELFF. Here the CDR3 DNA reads TGTGCCAGCAGCTTAGTCAAGGGGGAGCTGTTTTTT.

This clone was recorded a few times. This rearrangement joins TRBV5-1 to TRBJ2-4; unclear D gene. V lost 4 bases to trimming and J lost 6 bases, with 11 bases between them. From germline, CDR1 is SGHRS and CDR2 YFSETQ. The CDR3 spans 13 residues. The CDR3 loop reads CASSVTPRNIQYF. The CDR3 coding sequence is TGCGCCAGCAGCGTGACGCCTAGAAACATTCAGTACTTC.

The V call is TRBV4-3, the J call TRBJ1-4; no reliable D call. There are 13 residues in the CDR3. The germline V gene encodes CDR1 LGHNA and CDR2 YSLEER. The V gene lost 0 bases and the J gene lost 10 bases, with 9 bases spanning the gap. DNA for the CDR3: TGCGCCAGCAGCCAAGATTCCCGGGGAAAACTGTTTTTT. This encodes CASSQDSRGKLFF.

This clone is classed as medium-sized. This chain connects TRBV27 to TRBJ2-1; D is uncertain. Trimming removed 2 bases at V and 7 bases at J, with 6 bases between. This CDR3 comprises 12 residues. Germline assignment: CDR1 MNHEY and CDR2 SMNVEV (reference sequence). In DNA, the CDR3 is TGTGCCAGCAGTTTAACCCGGAATGAGCAGTTCTTC. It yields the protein CASSLTRNEQFF.

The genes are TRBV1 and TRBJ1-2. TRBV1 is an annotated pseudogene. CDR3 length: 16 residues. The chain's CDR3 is CTSRMHIVRKTYGYTF. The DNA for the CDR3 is TGCACCAGCAGAATGCATATTGTGCGAAAGACCTATGGCTACACCTTC.

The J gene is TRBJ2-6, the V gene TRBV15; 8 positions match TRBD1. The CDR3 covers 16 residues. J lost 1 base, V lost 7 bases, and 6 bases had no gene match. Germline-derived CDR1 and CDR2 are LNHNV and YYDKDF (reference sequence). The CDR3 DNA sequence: TGTGCCACCAAGACAGGGGAAACGTCTGGGGCCAACGTCCTGACTTTC. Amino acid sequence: CATKTGETSGANVLTF.

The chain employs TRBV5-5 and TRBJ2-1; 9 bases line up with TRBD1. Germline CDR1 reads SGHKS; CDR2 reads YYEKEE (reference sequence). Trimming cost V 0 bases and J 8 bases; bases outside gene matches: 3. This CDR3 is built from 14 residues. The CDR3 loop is CASSLATGGYEQFF. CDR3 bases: TGTGCCAGCAGCTTGGCTACAGGGGGCTATGAGCAGTTCTTC.

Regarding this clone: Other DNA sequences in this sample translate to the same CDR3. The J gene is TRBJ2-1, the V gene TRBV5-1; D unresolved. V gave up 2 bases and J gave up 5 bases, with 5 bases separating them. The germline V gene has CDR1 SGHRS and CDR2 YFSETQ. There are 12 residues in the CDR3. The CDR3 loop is CASSFGNNEQFF. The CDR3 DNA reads TGCGCCAGCAGCTTCGGAAACAATGAGCAGTTCTTC. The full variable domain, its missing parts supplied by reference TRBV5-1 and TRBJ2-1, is KAGVTQTPRYLIKTRGQQVTLSCSPISGHRSVSWYQQTPGQGLQFLFEYFSETQRNKGNFPGRFSGRQFSNSRSEMNVSTLELGDSALYLCASSFGNNEQFFGPGTRLTVL.

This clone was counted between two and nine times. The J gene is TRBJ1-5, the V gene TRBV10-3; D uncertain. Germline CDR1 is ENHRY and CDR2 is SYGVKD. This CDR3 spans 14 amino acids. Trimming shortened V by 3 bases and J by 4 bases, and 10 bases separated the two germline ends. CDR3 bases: TGTGCCATCAGTGATGCCTTGGGGAATCAGCCCCAGCATTTT. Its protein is CAISDALGNQPQHF.

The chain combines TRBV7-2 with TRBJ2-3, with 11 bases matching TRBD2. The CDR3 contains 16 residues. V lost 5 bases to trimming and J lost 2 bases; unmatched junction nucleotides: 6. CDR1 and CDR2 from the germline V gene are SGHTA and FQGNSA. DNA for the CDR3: TGTGCCAGCAGCCCGCCGGGACTAGCGGCCACAGATACGCAGTATTTT. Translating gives CASSPPGLAATDTQYF.

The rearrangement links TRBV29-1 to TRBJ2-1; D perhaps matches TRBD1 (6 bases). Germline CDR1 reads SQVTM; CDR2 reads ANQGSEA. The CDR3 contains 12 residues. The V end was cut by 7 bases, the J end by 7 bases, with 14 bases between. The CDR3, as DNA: TGCAGCGGGATCGGACAGTTAAATGAGCAGTTCTTC. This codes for CSGIGQLNEQFF.

CDR3 in amino acids: CASILRPGGPKSYGYTF. CDR3 DNA sequence: TGTGCCAGCATTTTAAGACCGGGAGGCCCGAAGAGCTATGGCTACACCTTC. The gene calls are TRBV2 and TRBJ1-2, with no clear D. Germline values: CDR1 SNHLY, CDR2 FYNNEI. V lost 7 bases, J lost 4 bases, and 25 bases lay in between. The CDR3 runs to 17 residues.

CDR3 DNA: TGCGCCAGCAGCCAAGATAGGGGGGGGTTCCGGTATGAGCAGTTCTTC. Its protein is CASSQDRGGFRYEQFF. This chain links TRBV4-3 with TRBJ2-1; perhaps TRBD2 as D (7 bases). Trimming stripped 0 bases from V and 8 bases from J, with 17 bases between. This CDR3 contains 16 residues. The germline gives CDR1 LGHNA, CDR2 YSLEER.

The CDR3 coding sequence is TGTGCCAGCAGCTTAGCATGGGGGAACTATGGCTACACCTTC. Translated, it gives CASSLAWGNYGYTF. The V and J genes are TRBV11-2 and TRBJ1-2; D is perhaps TRBD1 (5 bases). Trimming cost V 1 base and J 2 bases, with 8 bases left between them. From germline, CDR1 is SGHAT and CDR2 FQNNGV. CDR3 length equals 14 residues. The complete variable domain, with remaining parts taken from reference TRBV11-2 and TRBJ1-2, reads EAGVAQSPRYKIIEKRQSVAFWCNPISGHATLYWYQQILGQGPKLLIQFQNNGVVDDSQLPKDRFSAERLKGVDSTLKIQPAKLEDSAVYLCASSLAWGNYGYTFGSGTRLTVV.

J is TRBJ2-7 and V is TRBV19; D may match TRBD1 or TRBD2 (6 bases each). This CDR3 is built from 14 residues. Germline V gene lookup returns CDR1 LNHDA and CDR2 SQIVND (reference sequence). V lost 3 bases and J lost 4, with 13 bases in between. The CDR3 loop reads CASSIGGQGYEQYF. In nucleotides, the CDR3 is TGTGCCAGTAGTATCGGGGGCCAGGGTTACGAGCAGTACTTC.

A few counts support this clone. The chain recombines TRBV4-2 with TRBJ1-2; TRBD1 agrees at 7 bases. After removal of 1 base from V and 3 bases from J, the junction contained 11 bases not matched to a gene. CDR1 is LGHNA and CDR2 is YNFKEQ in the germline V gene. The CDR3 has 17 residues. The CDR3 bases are TGTGCCAGCAGCCAAGCGTCCGGGGAGGGGGCCTACTATGGCTACACCTTC. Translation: CASSQASGEGAYYGYTF.

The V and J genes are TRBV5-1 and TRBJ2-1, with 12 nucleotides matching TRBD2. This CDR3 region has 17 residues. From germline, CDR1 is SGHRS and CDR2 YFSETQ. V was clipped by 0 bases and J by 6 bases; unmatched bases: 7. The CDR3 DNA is TGCGCCAGCAGCTTGGGACTAGCGGGAGATCCGAGCAATGAGCAGTTCTTC. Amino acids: CASSLGLAGDPSNEQFF.

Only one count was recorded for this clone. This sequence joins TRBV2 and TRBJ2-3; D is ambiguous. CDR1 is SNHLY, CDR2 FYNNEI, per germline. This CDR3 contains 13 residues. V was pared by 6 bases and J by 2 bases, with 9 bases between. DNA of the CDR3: TGTGCCAGCAGGGTGATGCACACAGATACGCAGTATTTT. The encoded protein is CASRVMHTDTQYF.

The CDR3 DNA is TGTGCCAGCAGCAGCCGGGACAGGGGCGTCTATGGCTACACCTTC. Translation gives CASSSRDRGVYGYTF. The chain has TRBV7-4 and TRBJ1-2; 10 bases align to TRBD1. The CDR3 is 15 residues long. V lost 5 bases and J lost 4; bases outside the gene matches: 7. The germline CDR1 and CDR2 sequences are SGHVT and SQSDAQ.

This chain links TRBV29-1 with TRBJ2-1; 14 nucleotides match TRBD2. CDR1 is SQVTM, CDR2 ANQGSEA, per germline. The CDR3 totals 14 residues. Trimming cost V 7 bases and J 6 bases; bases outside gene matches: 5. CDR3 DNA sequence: TGCAGCGCAATGACTAGCGGGAGGGCCAATGAGCAGTTCTTC. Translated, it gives CSAMTSGRANEQFF.

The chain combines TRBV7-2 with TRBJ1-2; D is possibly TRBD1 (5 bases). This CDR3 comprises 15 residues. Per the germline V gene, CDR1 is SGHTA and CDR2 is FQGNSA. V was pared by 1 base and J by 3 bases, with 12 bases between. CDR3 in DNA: TGTGCCAGCAGCTTAGTAAAGTGGGGGGACTATGGCTACACCTTC. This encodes CASSLVKWGDYGYTF. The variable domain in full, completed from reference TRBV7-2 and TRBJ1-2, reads GAGVSQSPSNKVTEKGKDVELRCDPISGHTALYWYRQSLGQGLEFLIYFQGNSAPDKSGLPSDRFSAERTGGSVSTLTIQRTQQEDSAVYLCASSLVKWGDYGYTFGSGTRLTVV.